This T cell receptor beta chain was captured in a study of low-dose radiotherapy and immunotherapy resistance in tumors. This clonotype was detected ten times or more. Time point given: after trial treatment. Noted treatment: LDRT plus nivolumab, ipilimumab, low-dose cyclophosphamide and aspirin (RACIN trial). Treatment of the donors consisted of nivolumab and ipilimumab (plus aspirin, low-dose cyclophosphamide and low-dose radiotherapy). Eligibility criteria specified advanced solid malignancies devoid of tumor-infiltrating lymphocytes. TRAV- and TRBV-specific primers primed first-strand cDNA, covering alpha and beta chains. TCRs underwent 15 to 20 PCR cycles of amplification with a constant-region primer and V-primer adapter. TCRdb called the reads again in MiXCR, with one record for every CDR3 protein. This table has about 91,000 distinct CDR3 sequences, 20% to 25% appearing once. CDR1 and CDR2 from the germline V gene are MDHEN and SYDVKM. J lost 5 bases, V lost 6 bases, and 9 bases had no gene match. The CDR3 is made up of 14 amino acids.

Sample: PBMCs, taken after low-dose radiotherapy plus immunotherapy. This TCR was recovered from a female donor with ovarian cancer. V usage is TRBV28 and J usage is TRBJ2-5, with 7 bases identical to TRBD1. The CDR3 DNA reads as TGTGCCAGCAGCGTGAGACAGGGACAGGAGACCCAGTACTTC. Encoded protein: CASSVRQGQETQYF.